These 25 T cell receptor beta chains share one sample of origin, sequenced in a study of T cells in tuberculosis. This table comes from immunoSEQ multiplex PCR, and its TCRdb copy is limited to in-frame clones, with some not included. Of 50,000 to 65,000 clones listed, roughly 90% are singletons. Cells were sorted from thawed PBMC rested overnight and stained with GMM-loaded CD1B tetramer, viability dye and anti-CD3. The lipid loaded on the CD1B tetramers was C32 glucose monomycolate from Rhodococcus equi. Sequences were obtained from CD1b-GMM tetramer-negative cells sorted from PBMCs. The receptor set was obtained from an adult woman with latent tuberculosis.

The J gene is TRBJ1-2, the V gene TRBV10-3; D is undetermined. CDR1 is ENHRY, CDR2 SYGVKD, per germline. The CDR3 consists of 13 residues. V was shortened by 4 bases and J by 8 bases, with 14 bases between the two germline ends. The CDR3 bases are TGTGCCATCAGTGGTCCCGGACTTTCCGGCTACACCTTC. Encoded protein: CAISGPGLSGYTF.

For the CDR3, the DNA is TGTGCCAGCAGCCCCCCACCTGACAGGGGCTATGCTAACTATGGCTACACCTTC. Its protein product is CASSPPPDRGYANYGYTF. The chain uses TRBV11-2 and TRBJ1-2, with 8 bases aligning to TRBD1. This CDR3 has 18 amino acids. V dropped 5 bases and J dropped 0; count of bases not matched to a gene: 14. Germline V gives CDR1 SGHAT, CDR2 FQNNGV. Looking up the rest from reference TRBV11-2 and TRBJ1-2 gives the full variable domain: EAGVAQSPRYKIIEKRQSVAFWCNPISGHATLYWYQQILGQGPKLLIQFQNNGVVDDSQLPKDRFSAERLKGVDSTLKIQPAKLEDSAVYLCASSPPPDRGYANYGYTFGSGTRLTVV.

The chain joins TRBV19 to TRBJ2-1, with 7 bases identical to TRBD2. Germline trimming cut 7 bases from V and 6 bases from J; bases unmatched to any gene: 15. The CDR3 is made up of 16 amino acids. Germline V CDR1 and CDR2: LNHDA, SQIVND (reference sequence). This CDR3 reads CASNKGWGGIVNEQFF. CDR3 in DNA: TGTGCCAGTAATAAGGGCTGGGGGGGAATTGTCAATGAGCAGTTCTTC.

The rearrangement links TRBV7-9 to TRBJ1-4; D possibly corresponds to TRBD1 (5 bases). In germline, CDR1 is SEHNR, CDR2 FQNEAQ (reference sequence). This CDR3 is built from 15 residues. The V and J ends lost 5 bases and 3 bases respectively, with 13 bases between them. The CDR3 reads CASSLPQGPNEKLFF. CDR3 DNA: TGTGCCAGCAGCCTACCGCAGGGCCCTAATGAAAAACTGTTTTTT.

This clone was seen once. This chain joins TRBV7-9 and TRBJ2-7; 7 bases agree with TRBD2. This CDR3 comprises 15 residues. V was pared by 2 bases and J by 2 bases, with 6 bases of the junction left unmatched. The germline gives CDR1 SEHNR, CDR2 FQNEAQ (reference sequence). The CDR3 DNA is TGTGCCAGCAGCTTACCGGCGGGAGCTACCTACGAGCAGTACTTC. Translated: CASSLPAGATYEQYF.

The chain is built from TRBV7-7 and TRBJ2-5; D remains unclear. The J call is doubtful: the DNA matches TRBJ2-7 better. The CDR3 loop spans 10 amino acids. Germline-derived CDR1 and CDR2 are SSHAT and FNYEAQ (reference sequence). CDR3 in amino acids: CSSASYEQYF. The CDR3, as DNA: TGTAGTTCCGCCTCCTACGAGCAGTACTTC.

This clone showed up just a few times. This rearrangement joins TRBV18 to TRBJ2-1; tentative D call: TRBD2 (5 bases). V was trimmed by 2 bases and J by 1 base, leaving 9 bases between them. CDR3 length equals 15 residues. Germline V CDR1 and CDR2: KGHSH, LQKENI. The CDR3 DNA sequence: TGTGCCAGCTCACCAGAGGGCGGTTCCTACAATGAGCAGTTCTTC. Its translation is CASSPEGGSYNEQFF.

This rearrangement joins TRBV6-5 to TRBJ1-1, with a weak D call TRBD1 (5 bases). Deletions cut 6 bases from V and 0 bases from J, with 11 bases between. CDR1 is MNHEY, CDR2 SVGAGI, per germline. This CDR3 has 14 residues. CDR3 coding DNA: TGTGCCAGCAGCCCCAGGGTTTTGAACACTGAAGCTTTCTTT. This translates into CASSPRVLNTEAFF.

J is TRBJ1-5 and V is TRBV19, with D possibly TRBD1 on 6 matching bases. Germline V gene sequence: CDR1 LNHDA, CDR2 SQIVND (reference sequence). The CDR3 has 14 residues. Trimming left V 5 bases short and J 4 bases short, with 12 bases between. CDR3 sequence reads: CASSSRTVNQPQHF. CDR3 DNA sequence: TGTGCCAGTAGTTCCAGGACAGTTAATCAGCCCCAGCATTTT.

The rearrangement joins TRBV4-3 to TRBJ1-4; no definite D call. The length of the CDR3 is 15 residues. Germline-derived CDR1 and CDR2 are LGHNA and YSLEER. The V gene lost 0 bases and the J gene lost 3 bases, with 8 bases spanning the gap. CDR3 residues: CASSQDTGPNEKLFF. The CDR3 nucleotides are TGCGCCAGCAGCCAAGACACGGGTCCTAATGAAAAACTGTTTTTT.

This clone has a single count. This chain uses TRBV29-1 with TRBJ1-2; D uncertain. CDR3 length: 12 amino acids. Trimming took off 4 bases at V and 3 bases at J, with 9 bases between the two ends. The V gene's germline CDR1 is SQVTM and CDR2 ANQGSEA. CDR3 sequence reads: CSVVKGDYGYTF. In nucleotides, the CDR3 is TGCAGCGTTGTGAAGGGAGACTATGGCTACACCTTC.

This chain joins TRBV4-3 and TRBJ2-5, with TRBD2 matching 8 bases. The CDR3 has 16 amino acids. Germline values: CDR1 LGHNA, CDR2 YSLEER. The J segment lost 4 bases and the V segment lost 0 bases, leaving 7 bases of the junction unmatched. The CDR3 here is CASSQESGGPRETQYF. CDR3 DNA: TGCGCCAGCAGCCAAGAGTCGGGGGGGCCTAGAGAGACCCAGTACTTC.

The DNA of the CDR3 is TGTGCCAGCAGCCCAAATCCGGGACAGGGAACCGGGGAGCTGTTTTTT. This codes for CASSPNPGQGTGELFF. This chain joins TRBV5-6 and TRBJ2-2, with 9 bases fitting TRBD1. This CDR3 comprises 16 residues. V lost 4 bases, J lost 5 bases, and 9 bases stayed unmatched. Germline assignment: CDR1 SGHDT and CDR2 YYEEEE.

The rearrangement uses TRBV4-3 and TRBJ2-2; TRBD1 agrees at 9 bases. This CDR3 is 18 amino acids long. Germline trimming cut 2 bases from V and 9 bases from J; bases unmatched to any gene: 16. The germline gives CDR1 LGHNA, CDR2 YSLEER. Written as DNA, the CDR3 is TGCGCCAGCAGCCAAAAGTATGGGACAGGGCAAGTCGACCGGGAGCTGTTTTTT. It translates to CASSQKYGTGQVDRELFF.

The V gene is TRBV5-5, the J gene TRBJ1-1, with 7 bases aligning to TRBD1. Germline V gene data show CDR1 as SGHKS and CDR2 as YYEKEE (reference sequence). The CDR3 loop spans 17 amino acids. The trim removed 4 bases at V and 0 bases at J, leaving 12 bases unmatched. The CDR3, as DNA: TGTGCCAGCAGCGAAAAGGGGGCGCGGTGGATGAACACTGAAGCTTTCTTT. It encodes CASSEKGARWMNTEAFF.

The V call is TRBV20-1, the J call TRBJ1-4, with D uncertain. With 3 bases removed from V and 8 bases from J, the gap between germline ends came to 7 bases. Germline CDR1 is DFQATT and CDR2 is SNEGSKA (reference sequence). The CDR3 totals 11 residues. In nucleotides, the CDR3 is TGCAGTGCTAGCTATAAGGAAAAACTGTTTTTT. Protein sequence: CSASYKEKLFF.

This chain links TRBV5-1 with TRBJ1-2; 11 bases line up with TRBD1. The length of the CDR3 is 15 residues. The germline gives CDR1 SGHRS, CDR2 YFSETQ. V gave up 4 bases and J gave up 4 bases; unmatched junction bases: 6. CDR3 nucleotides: TGCGCCAGCAGCATCGCCGGGACAGGGGGCTATGGCTACACCTTC. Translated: CASSIAGTGGYGYTF.

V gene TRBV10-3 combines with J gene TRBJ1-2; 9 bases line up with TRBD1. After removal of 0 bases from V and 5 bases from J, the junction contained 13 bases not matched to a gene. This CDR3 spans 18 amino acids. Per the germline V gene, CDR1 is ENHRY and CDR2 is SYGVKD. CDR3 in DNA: TGTGCCATCAGTGAGTCGGGGACAGGGAGTGAGGACCTATATGGCTACACCTTC. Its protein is CAISESGTGSEDLYGYTF.

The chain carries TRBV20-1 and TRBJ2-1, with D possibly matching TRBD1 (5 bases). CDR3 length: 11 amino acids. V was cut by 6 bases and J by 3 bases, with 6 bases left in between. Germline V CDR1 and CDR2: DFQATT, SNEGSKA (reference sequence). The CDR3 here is CSAGHYNEQFF. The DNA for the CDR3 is TGCAGTGCAGGACACTACAATGAGCAGTTCTTC.

The CDR3 protein is CASSREHTDTQYF. Written as DNA, the CDR3 is TGTGCCAGCAGCCGAGAGCACACAGATACGCAGTATTTT. The chain carries TRBV2 and TRBJ2-3; D is ambiguous. V was shortened by 6 bases and J by 2 bases, with 9 bases between the two germline ends. The CDR3 length is 13 residues. Germline V CDR1 and CDR2: SNHLY, FYNNEI.

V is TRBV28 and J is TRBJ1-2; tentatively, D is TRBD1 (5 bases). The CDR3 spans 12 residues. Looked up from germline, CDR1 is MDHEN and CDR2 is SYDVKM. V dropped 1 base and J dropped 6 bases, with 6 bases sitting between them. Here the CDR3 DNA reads TGTGCCAGCAGTTTATCAGGGAATGGCTACACCTTC. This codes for CASSLSGNGYTF.

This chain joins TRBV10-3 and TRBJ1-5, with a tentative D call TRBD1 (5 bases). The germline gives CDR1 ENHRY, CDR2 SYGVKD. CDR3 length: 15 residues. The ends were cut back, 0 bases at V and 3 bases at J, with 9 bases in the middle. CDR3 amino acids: CAISESGPNNQPQHF. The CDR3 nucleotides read TGTGCCATCAGTGAGTCGGGGCCGAACAATCAGCCCCAGCATTTT.

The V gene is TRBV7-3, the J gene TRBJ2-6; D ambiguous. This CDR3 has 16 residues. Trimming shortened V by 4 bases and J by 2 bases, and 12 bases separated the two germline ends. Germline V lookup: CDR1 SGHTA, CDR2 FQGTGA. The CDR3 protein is CASSSPRQAGANVLTF. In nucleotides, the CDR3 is TGTGCCAGCAGCTCTCCCCGTCAGGCTGGGGCCAACGTCCTGACTTTC.

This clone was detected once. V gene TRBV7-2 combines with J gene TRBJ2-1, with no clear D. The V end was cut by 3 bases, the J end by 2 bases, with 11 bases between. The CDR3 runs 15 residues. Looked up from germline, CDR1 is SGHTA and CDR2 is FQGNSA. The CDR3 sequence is CASSLQVLAYNEQFF. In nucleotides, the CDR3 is TGTGCCAGCAGCTTGCAGGTTTTGGCCTACAATGAGCAGTTCTTC.

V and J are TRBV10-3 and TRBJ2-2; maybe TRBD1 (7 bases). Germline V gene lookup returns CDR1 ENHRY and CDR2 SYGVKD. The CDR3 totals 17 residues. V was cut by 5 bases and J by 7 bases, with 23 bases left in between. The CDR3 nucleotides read TGTGCCATCAGTCCGGAGGAGGGGGCTTTATCGGACGGGGAGCTGTTTTTT. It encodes CAISPEEGALSDGELFF.